Listed here are 17 T cell receptor beta chains from one sample, sequenced in a study of blood T cell repertoires in COVID-19. The assay was immunoSEQ multiplex PCR, and TCRdb's table has in-frame clones only and misses some. The table has 400,000 to 550,000 clones, about 85% seen once; the top ten hold around 1.8%. Source material: PBMCs or T cells enriched from blood (not recorded which). Source of these receptors: a woman in her late teens or twenties with acute COVID-19.

V and J are TRBV30 and TRBJ1-5; 8 nucleotides match TRBD1. The CDR3 runs to 14 residues. V gave up 0 bases and J gave up 9 bases; unmatched junction bases: 7. CDR1 GTSNPN and CDR2 SVGIG come from the germline V gene (reference sequence). CDR3 nucleotides: TGTGCCTGGAGTGTACAGGGGGGTCAAGGGCCCCAGCATTTT. Protein sequence: CAWSVQGGQGPQHF. Full variable domain (remainder filled in from reference TRBV30 and TRBJ1-5): SQTIHQWPATLVQPVGSPLSLECTVEGTSNPNLYWYRQAAGRGLQLLFYSVGIGQISSEVPQNLSASRPQDRQFILSSKKLLLSDSGFYLCAWSVQGGQGPQHFGDGTRLSIL.

The chain employs TRBV5-4 and TRBJ1-6, with D uncertain. Germline CDR1 SGHNT, CDR2 YYREEE (reference sequence). V gave up 0 bases and J gave up 12 bases, with 7 bases separating them. The CDR3 spans 12 residues. The CDR3 DNA sequence: TGTGCCAGCAGCTTGGGAGGGAAACCCCTCCACTTT. Translated: CASSLGGKPLHF.

The rearrangement uses TRBV19 and TRBJ1-1, with 7 bases that match TRBD1. Germline lookup yields CDR1 LNHDA and CDR2 SQIVND (reference sequence). The CDR3 covers 16 residues. J lost 0 bases, V lost 3 bases, and 7 bases had no gene match. The CDR3 sequence: CASSMNGQVLNTEAFF. The CDR3 DNA reads TGTGCCAGTAGTATGAATGGACAGGTACTGAACACTGAAGCTTTCTTT.

The chain recombines TRBV10-1 with TRBJ2-5; D is perhaps TRBD2 (6 bases). The V end was cut by 6 bases, the J end by 2 bases, with 10 bases between. The CDR3 totals 13 residues. Germline-derived CDR1 and CDR2 are WNHNN and SYGVQD (reference sequence). CDR3 nucleotide sequence: TGCGCCAGCAGCCCGGGGGTACAAGAGACCCAGTACTTC. This sequence encodes CASSPGVQETQYF.

CDR3 amino acids: CSASRLQNEQFF. The CDR3 DNA sequence: TGCAGTGCTAGTCGCCTCCAGAATGAGCAGTTCTTC. V is TRBV20-1 and J is TRBJ2-1; D is uncertain. The CDR3 consists of 12 residues. Germline-derived CDR1 and CDR2 are DFQATT and SNEGSKA (reference sequence). V lost 3 bases and J lost 7, with 10 bases in between.

This rearrangement joins TRBV10-3 to TRBJ1-6; unclear D gene. The CDR3 is 15 residues long. Germline loops: CDR1 ENHRY, CDR2 SYGVKD. With 0 bases removed from V and 3 bases from J, the gap between germline ends came to 6 bases. CDR3 region: CAISESAGYNSPLHF. The DNA for the CDR3 is TGTGCCATCAGTGAGTCGGCGGGCTATAATTCACCCCTCCACTTT.

This chain connects TRBV6-5 to TRBJ2-1; 9 bases are shared with TRBD2. J lost 6 bases, V lost 0 bases, and 6 bases had no gene match. The CDR3 totals 16 residues. Germline CDR1 MNHEY, CDR2 SVGAGI. This chain's CDR3 is CASSYSGVAGANEQFF. CDR3 nucleotides: TGTGCCAGCAGTTACTCGGGGGTAGCGGGGGCCAATGAGCAGTTCTTC.

The chain links TRBV2 to TRBJ2-7; perhaps TRBD1 as D (6 bases). With 7 bases removed from V and 3 bases from J, the gap between germline ends came to 16 bases. Germline CDR1 and CDR2: SNHLY and FYNNEI. CDR3 size: 14 residues. The CDR3 sequence: CASKGVDRSYEQYF. Here the CDR3 DNA reads TGTGCCAGCAAGGGGGTGGACCGAAGCTACGAGCAGTACTTC. Filled out from reference TRBV2 and TRBJ2-7, the complete variable domain reads EPEVTQTPSHQVTQMGQEVILRCVPISNHLYFYWYRQILGQKVEFLVSFYNNEISEKSEIFDDQFSVERPDGSNFTLKIRSTKLEDSAMYFCASKGVDRSYEQYFGPGTRLTVT.

This chain joins TRBV6-5 and TRBJ1-2; no reliable D call. The CDR3 length is 12 residues. Between the trimmed V and J ends, which lost 6 bases and 3 bases, there was a span of 8 bases. Per germline, CDR1 MNHEY and CDR2 SVGAGI. CDR3 sequence: CASSLGDYGYTF. Here the CDR3 DNA reads TGTGCCAGCAGCCTGGGAGACTATGGCTACACCTTC.

V usage is TRBV28 and J usage is TRBJ2-1, with D perhaps TRBD1 (6 bases). Trimming left V 4 bases short and J 4 bases short, with 11 bases between. From germline, CDR1 is MDHEN and CDR2 SYDVKM. The CDR3 has 14 amino acids. CDR3 region: CASSSVQGYNEQFF. The CDR3 DNA reads as TGTGCCAGCAGTTCCGTACAGGGTTACAATGAGCAGTTCTTC.

The chain carries TRBV10-3 and TRBJ1-2, with 7 nucleotides matching TRBD1. Looked up from germline, CDR1 is ENHRY and CDR2 is SYGVKD. With V trimmed by 6 bases and J by 4 bases, 20 bases remained unmatched. This CDR3 has 18 residues. This CDR3 reads CAISGIGTGESRSYGYTF. In DNA, the CDR3 is TGTGCCATCAGCGGGATAGGTACAGGGGAGTCTAGAAGCTATGGCTACACCTTC.

The genes are TRBV24-1 and TRBJ1-5, with no clear D. The CDR3 spans 18 residues. The germline V gene has CDR1 KGHDR and CDR2 SFDVKD. Trimming stripped 1 base from V and 0 bases from J, with 15 bases between. CDR3 in amino acids: CATSDFPRDGYSNQPQHF. CDR3 DNA sequence: TGTGCCACCAGTGATTTCCCGAGAGACGGGTATAGCAATCAGCCCCAGCATTTT.

The J gene is TRBJ1-1, the V gene TRBV1; the listed D gene, TRBD1, was not tested against the DNA. TRBV1 is recorded as a pseudogene. The CDR3 spans 15 residues. For the CDR3, the DNA is TGCACCAGCAGCAATAACAGGGGACCGAACACTGAAGCTTTCTTT. This sequence encodes CTSSNNRGPNTEAFF.

The rearrangement joins TRBV4-3 to TRBJ1-2; unclear D gene. The CDR3 runs 15 residues. CDR1 and CDR2 (germline): LGHNA, YSLEER. Trimming pared 1 base from V and 5 bases from J, leaving 14 bases between. CDR3 nucleotide sequence: TGCGCCAGCAGCCAAGTGGGGAGTCGACTTTATGGCTACACCTTC. It translates to CASSQVGSRLYGYTF.

This clone was counted between two and nine times. The chain links TRBV3-1 (or the pseudogene TRBV3-2) to TRBJ1-6; 9 nucleotides align to TRBD1. Germline lookup yields CDR1 LGHDT and CDR2 YNNKEL (reference sequence). This CDR3 contains 15 residues. V shed 5 bases, J shed 11 bases, and the junction held 10 bases outside the gene matches. In DNA form, the CDR3 reads TGTGCCAGCAGCTCCTCCGGGACAGGGTTGGCACCCCTCCACTTT. Its translation is CASSSSGTGLAPLHF.

The chain uses TRBV6-5 and TRBJ1-4, with D uncertain. The CDR3 sequence is 13 residues long. Germline values: CDR1 MNHEY, CDR2 SVGAGI. The germline V and J ends were trimmed by 6 bases and 7 bases, with 12 bases remaining between them. CDR3 nucleotide sequence: TGTGCCAGCAGCCTCAGGAGGAGTGAAAAACTGTTTTTT. Its translation: CASSLRRSEKLFF.

The chain links TRBV6-5 to TRBJ2-7; TRBD2 matches 10 bases. The CDR3 loop spans 15 amino acids. Looked up from germline, CDR1 is MNHEY and CDR2 is SVGAGI. Losses at the gene ends were 6 bases for V and 3 bases for J; bases not matched to a gene: 8. Written as DNA, the CDR3 is TGTGCCAGCAGATCCTTAGCGGGGGGCAACTACGAGCAGTACTTC. The encoded protein is CASRSLAGGNYEQYF.